A selection of T cell receptor beta chains follows, all from one sample in a study of CXCR3-negative and CXCR3-positive naive CD8 T cells. Each CDR3 protein gets one entry in TCRdb, which reprocessed the 5' RACE reads and gives no DNA. The table counts more than 100,000 distinct CDR3 sequences; 0.4% to 0.45% lies in the top ten. The specimen sequenced was naive CXCR3+ CD8+ T cells from blood. These receptors were obtained from a human donor in good health. Some clones in this sample may be carry-over from other donors' samples. The CDR3 runs from the conserved cysteine through the conserved F or W. The order of the fields is V gene, J gene, CDR3 protein.

TRBV20-1	TRBJ2-7	CSARGPRDSGKVVSYEQYF
TRBV5-1	TRBJ2-7	CASSLDGAGYEQYF
TRBV5-1	TRBJ2-1	CASSSGTGIHNEQFF
TRBV29-1	TRBJ2-2	CSAFMTGELFF
TRBV28	TRBJ2-7	CASSLIYEQYF
TRBV20-1	TRBJ1-2	CSARTGADYGYTF
TRBV4-2	TRBJ2-1	CASSAMDYNEQFF
TRBV29-1	TRBJ2-7	CSVFRGANYEQYF
TRBV19	TRBJ2-7	CASQSLAGELYEQYF
TRBV20-1	TRBJ2-7	CSARDSRDYEQYF
TRBV28	TRBJ2-3	CATRSGGDQYF
TRBV12-3/TRBV12-4	TRBJ2-2	CASSRLSTGELFF
TRBV29-1	TRBJ2-2	CSVAGDTGELFF
TRBV5-5	TRBJ1-1	CASSPRGAEAFF
TRBV2	TRBJ2-4	CASSRIGGGWYF
TRBV15	TRBJ1-5	CATSEGNQPQHF
TRBV12-3/TRBV12-4	TRBJ2-3	CASSFGTGWDTQYF
TRBV6-5	TRBJ2-2	CASSYYSGTSEALVTGELFF
TRBV29-1	TRBJ2-1	CSVEDYSGGTNSYNEQFF
TRBV7-8	TRBJ2-2	CASSSRWGGTGELFF
TRBV4-1	TRBJ2-1	CASSILLQGGNDQFF
TRBV28	TRBJ1-1	CASSLQGVGTEAFF
TRBV14	TRBJ2-7	CASSPHRGRSSYEQYF
TRBV9	TRBJ2-7	CASSVDLAGEQYF
TRBV12-3/TRBV12-4	TRBJ1-2	CASSSKGPVDTF
TRBV7-9	TRBJ1-4	CASSARQGSNEKLFF
TRBV7-9	TRBJ2-2	CASSPGQAGWGTGELFF
TRBV5-1	TRBJ2-7	CASSQLAGNNYEQYF
TRBV7-9	TRBJ2-7	CASSLVERQGSYEQYF
TRBV19	TRBJ1-4	CASSYRDIFGATNEKLFF
TRBV15	TRBJ2-1	CATSRDGTGSRNEQFF
TRBV27	TRBJ2-7	CASSFYRGSYEQYF
TRBV6-2/TRBV6-3	TRBJ2-7	CASSSRPYEQYF
TRBV20-1	TRBJ2-7	CSASGILYEQYF
TRBV28	TRBJ2-7	CASRPTGGGHEQYF
TRBV14	TRBJ2-7	CASSQEESYYEQYF
TRBV7-9	TRBJ2-5	CASSLVSDGETQYF
TRBV6-4	TRBJ1-2	CASRVHRAANYGYTF
TRBV6-5	TRBJ2-1	CASSYQREGNEQFF
TRBV28	TRBJ2-5	CASSFFQRGETQYF
TRBV21-1	TRBJ2-4	CASSKNGTDMTLAKNIQYF
TRBV6-2/TRBV6-3	TRBJ2-7	CASSSMPTRPVETYEQYF
TRBV2	TRBJ2-7	CASSEAEARYEQYF
TRBV6-2/TRBV6-3	TRBJ2-7	CASSEGLAPGEQYF
TRBV20-1	TRBJ1-1	CSARQAGNTEAFF
TRBV20-1	TRBJ1-1	CSARNRVGGMNTEAFF
TRBV6-1	TRBJ1-1	CASRDHSLWNTEAFF
TRBV10-3	TRBJ2-3	CAVSTLQGVSDTQYF
TRBV7-9	TRBJ2-7	CASSSTGGSYEQYF
TRBV7-9	TRBJ2-5	CASSGTQGSWETQYF
TRBV27	TRBJ2-3	CASRRTLAADTQYF
TRBV9	TRBJ2-5	CASSVAGSQETQYF
TRBV19	TRBJ2-1	CASSIESSYNEQFF